This T cell receptor beta chain was observed in a study of human thymus T cells. TCRdb's table, derived via immunoSEQ multiplex PCR, lists solely in-frame clones and lacks some. The table shows roughly 120,000 clones, with about 95% occurring only once. The CDR3 is made up of 13 amino acids. Germline assignment: CDR1 SQVTM and CDR2 ANQGSEA. V shed 2 bases and J shed 1 base, with 8 bases lying between them. Corrective cardiac operations yielded the resected thymus tissue. The clonotype originates from a boy younger than two with a congenital heart defect but otherwise immunologically healthy. The chain carries TRBV29-1 and TRBJ1-1; TRBD1 is a possible D gene (5 bases). Sequencing used thymus tissue. CDR3 protein: CSVEMQGNTEAFF. CDR3 DNA sequence: TGCAGCGTTGAAATGCAGGGGAACACTGAAGCTTTCTTT.